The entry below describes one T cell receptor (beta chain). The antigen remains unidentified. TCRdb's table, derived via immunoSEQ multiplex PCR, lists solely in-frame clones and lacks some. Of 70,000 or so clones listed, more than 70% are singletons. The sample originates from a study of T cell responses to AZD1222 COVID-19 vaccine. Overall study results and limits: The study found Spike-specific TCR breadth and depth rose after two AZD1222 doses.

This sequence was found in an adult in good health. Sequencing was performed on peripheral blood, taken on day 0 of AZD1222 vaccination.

The CDR3 coding sequence is TGTGCCAGCAGCCAAGGCTGGTCCACCTACGAGCAGTACTTC. Its translation is CASSQGWSTYEQYF. The chain recombines TRBV3-1 (or the pseudogene TRBV3-2) with TRBJ2-7; D ambiguous. Per germline, CDR1 LGHDT and CDR2 YNNKEL (reference sequence). The V end was cut by 1 base, the J end by 2 bases, with 9 bases between. The CDR3 sequence is 14 residues long.